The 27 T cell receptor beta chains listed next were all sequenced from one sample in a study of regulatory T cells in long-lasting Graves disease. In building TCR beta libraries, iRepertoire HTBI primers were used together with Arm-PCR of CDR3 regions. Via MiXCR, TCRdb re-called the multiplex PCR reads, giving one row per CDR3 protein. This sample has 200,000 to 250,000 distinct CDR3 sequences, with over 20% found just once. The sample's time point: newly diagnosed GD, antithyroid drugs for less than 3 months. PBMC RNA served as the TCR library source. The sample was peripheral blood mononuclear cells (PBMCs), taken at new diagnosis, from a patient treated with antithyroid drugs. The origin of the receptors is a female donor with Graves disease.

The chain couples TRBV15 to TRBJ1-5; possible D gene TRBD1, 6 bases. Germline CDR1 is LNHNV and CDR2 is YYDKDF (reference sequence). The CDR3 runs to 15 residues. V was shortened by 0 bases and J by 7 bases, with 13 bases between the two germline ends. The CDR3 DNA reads TGTGCCACCAGCAGAGATCCCAGGGGAGTACAGCCCCAGCATTTT. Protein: CATSRDPRGVQPQHF.

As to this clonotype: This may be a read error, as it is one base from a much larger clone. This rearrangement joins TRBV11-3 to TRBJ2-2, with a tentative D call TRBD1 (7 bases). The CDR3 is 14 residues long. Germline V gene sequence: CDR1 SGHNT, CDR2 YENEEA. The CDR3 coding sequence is TGTGCCAGCACTGGACAGGCTAACACCGGGGGGCTGTTTTTT. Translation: CASTGQANTGGLFF. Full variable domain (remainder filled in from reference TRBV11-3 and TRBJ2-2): EAGVVQSPRYKIIEKKQPVAFWCNPISGHNTLYWYLQNLGQGPELLIRYENEEAVDDSQLPKDRFSAERLKGVDSTLKIQPAELGDSAVYLCASTGQANTGGLFFGEGSRLTVL.

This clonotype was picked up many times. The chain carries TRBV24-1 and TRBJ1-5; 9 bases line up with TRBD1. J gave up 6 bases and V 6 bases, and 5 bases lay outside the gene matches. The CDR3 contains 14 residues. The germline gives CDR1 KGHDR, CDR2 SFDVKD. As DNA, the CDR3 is TGTGCCACCAGTCAAACAGGGGGCCGTCAGCCCCAGCATTTT. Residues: CATSQTGGRQPQHF.

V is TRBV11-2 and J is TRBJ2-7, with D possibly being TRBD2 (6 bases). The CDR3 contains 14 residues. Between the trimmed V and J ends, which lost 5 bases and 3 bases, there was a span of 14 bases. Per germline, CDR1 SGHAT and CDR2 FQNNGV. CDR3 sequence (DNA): TGTGCCAGCAGCCGCGGGACGGCTCGCTACGAGCAGTACTTC. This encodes CASSRGTARYEQYF.

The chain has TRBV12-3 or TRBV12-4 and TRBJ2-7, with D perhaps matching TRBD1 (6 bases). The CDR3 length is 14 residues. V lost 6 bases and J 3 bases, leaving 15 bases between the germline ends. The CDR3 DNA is TGTGCCAGCAGCACCGAACAGGGAAACTACGAGCAGTACTTC. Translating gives CASSTEQGNYEQYF.

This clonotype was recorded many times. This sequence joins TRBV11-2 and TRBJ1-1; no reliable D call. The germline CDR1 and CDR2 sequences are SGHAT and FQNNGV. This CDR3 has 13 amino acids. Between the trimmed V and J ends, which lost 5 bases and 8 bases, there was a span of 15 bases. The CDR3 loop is CASSPPPAVEAFF. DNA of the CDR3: TGTGCCAGCAGCCCACCCCCGGCAGTCGAAGCTTTCTTT.

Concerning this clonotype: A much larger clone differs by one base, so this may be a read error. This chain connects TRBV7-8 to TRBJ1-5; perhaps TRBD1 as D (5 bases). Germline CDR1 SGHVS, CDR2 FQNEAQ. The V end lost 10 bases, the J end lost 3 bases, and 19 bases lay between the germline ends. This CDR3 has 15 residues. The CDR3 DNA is TGTGCCACGAACCGGGACGGAGGGTCCAATCAGCCCCAGCATTTT. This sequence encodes CATNRDGGSNQPQHF.

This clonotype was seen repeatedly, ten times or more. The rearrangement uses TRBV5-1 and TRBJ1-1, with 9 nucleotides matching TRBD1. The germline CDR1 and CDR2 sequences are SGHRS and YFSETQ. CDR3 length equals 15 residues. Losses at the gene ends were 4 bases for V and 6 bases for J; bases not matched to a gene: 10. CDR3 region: CASSREDRGLAEAFF. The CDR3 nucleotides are TGCGCCAGCAGCCGAGAGGACAGGGGTTTGGCTGAAGCTTTCTTT.

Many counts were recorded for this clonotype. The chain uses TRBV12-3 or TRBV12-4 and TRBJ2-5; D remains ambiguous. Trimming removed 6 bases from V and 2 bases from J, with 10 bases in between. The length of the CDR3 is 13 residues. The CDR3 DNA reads TGTGCCAGCAGCCGAATAATACAAGAGACCCAGTACTTC. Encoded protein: CASSRIIQETQYF.

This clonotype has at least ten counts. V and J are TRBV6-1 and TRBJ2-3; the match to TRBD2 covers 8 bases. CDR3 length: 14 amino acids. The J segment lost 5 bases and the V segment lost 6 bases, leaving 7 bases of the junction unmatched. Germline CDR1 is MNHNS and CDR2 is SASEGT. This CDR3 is CASSSGLGGDTQYF. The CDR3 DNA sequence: TGTGCCAGCAGCTCGGGACTAGGCGGAGATACGCAGTATTTT.

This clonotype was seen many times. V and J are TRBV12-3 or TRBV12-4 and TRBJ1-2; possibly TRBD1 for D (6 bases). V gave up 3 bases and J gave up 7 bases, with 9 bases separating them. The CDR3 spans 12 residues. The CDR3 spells CASSFTGFGYTF. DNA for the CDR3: TGTGCCAGCAGTTTCACAGGGTTTGGCTACACCTTC.

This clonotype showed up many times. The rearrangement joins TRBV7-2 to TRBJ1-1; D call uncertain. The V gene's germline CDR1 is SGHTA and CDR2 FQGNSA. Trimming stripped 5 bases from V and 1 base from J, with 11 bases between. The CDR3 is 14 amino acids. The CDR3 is CASSPRTRNTEAFF. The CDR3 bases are TGTGCCAGCAGCCCCAGGACCAGGAACACTGAAGCTTTCTTT.

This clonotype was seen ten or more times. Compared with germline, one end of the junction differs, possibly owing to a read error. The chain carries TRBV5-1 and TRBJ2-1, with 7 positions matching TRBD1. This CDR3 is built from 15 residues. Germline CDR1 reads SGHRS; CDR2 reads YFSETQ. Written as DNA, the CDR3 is TGTGCCAGCAGCTCGAGGGACAGCTCCTACAATGAGCAGTTCTTC. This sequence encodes CASSSRDSSYNEQFF. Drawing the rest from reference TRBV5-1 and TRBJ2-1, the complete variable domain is KAGVTQTPRYLIKTRGQQVTLSCSPISGHRSVSWYQQTPGQGLQFLFEYFSETQRNKGNFPGRFSGRQFSNSRSEMNVSTLELGDSALYLCASSSRDSSYNEQFFGPGTRLTVL.

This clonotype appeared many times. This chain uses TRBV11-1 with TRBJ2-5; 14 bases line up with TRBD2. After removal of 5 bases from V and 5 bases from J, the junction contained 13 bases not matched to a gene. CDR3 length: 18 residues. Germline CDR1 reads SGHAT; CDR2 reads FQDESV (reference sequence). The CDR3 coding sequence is TGTGCCAGCAGCCCTACAGGGGGACTAGCGGGAGACCGGGAGACCCAGTACTTC. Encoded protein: CASSPTGGLAGDRETQYF.

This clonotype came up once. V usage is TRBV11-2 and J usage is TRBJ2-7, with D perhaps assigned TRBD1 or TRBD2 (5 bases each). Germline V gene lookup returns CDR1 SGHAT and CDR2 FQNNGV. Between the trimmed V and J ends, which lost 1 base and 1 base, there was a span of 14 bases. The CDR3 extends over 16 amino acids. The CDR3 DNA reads TGTGCCAGCAGCTTAGTCCTCCGGGGCTTTTCCTACGAGCAGTACTTC. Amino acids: CASSLVLRGFSYEQYF.

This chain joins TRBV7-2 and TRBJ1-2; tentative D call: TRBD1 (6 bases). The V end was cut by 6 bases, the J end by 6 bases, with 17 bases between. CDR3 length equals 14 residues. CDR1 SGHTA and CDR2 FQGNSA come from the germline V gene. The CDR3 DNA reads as TGTGCCAGCAGAACAAGCGGGGGCAAGGATGGCTACACCTTC. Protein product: CASRTSGGKDGYTF.

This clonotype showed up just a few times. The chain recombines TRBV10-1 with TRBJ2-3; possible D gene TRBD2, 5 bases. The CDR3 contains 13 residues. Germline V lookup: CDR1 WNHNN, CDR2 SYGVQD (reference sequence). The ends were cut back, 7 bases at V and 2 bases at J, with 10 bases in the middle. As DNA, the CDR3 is TGCGCCAGCAACGGACTGATCACAGATACGCAGTATTTT. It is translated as CASNGLITDTQYF.

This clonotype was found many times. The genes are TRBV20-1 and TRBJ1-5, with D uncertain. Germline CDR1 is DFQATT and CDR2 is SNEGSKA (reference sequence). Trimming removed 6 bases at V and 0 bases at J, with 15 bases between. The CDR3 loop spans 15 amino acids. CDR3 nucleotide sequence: TGCAGTGCAAGGGAGGAACCCTATAGCAATCAGCCCCAGCATTTT. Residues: CSAREEPYSNQPQHF.

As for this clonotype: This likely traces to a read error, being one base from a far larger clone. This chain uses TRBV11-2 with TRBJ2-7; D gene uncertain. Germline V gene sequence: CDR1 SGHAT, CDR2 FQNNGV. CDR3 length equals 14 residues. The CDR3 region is CASSRSSPTYGQYF. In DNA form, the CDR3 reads TGTGCCAGCAGCCGCTCGAGCCCCACCTACGGGCAGTACTTC.

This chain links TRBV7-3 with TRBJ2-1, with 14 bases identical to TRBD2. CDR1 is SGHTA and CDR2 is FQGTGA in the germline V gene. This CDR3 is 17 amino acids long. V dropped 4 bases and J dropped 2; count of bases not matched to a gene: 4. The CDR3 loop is CASSSTSGGATYNEQFF. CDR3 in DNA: TGTGCCAGCAGCTCGACTAGCGGGGGGGCTACCTACAATGAGCAGTTCTTC.

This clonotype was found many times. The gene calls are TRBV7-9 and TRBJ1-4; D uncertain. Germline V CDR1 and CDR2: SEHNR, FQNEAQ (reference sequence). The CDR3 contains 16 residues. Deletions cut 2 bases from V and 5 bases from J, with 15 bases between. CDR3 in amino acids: CASSLLSGSANEKLFF. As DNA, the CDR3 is TGTGCCAGCAGCTTACTGAGTGGCAGCGCAAATGAAAAACTGTTTTTT. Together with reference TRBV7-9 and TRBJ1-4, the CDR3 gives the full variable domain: DTGVSQNPRHKITKRGQNVTFRCDPISEHNRLYWYRQTLGQGPEFLTYFQNEAQLEKSRLLSDRFSAERPKGSFSTLEIQRTEQGDSAMYLCASSLLSGSANEKLFFGSGTQLSVL.

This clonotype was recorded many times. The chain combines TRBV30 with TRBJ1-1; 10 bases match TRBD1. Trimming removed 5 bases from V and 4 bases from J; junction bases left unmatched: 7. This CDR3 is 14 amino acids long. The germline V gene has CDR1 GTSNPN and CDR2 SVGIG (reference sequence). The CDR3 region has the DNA TGTGCCTGGGAAACCGACAGGGGGCCCACTGAAGCTTTCTTT. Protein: CAWETDRGPTEAFF. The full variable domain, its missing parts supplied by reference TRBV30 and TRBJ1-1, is SQTIHQWPATLVQPVGSPLSLECTVEGTSNPNLYWYRQAAGRGLQLLFYSVGIGQISSEVPQNLSASRPQDRQFILSSKKLLLSDSGFYLCAWETDRGPTEAFFGQGTRLTVV.

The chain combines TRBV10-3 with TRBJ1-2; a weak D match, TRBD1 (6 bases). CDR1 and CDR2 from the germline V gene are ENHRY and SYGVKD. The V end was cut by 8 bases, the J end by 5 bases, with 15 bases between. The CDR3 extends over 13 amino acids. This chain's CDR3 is CAIAAGQGYGYTF. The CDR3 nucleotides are TGTGCCATCGCAGCCGGTCAGGGGTATGGCTACACCTTC.

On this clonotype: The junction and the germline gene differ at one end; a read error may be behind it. CDR3 protein: CASSQGRVVRQPRHF. In DNA, the CDR3 is TGTGCCAGCAGCCAGGGCAGGGTGGTCCGTCAGCCCCGGCATTTT. The rearrangement links TRBV3-1 to TRBJ1-5, with a possible D match to TRBD1 (5 bases). The V gene's germline CDR1 is LGHDT and CDR2 YNNKEL (reference sequence). There are 15 residues in the CDR3.

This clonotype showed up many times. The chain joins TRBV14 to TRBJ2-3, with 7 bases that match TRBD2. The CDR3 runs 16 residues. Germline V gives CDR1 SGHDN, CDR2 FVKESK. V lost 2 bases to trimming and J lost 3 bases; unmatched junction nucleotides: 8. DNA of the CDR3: TGTGCCAGCAGCCAAACCCTAGCGGCAACTACAGATACGCAGTATTTT. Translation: CASSQTLAATTDTQYF.

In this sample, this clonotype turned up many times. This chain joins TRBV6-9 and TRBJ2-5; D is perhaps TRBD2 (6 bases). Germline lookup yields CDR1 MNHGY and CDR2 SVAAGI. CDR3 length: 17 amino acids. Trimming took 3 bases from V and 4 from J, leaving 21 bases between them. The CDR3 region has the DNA TGTGCCAGCAGTTACTACGGAGGGACCGGGACTCGAGAGACCCAGTACTTC. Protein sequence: CASSYYGGTGTRETQYF.

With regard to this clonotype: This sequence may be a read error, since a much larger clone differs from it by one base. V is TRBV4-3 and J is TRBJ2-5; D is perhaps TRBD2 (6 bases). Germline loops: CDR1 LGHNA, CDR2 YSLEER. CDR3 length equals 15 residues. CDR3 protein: CDSSQDAGPAETQYF. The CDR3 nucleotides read TGCGACAGCAGCCAAGATGCGGGGCCAGCGGAGACCCAGTACTTC.